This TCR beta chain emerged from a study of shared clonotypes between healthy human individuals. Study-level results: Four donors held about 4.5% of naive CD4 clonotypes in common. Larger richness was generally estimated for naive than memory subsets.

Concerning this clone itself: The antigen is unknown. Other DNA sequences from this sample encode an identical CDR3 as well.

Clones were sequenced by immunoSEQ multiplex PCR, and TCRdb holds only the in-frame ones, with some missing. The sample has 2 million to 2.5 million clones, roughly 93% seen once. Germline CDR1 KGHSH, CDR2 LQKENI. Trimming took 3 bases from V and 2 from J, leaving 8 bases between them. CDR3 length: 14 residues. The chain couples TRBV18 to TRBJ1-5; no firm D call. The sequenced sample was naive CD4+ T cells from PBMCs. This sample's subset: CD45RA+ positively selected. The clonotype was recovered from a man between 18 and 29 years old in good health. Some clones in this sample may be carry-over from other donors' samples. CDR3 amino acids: CASSPAGGNQPQHF. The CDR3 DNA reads TGTGCCAGCTCACCCGCAGGCGGCAATCAGCCCCAGCATTTT. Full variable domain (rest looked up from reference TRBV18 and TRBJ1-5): NAGVMQNPRHLVRRRGQEARLRCSPMKGHSHVYWYRQLPEEGLKFMVYLQKENIIDESGMPKERFSAEFPKEGPSILRIQQVVRGDSAAYFCASSPAGGNQPQHFGDGTRLSIL.